The present TCR beta chain was sequenced within a study of T cells in Graves' hyperthyroidism and ophthalmopathy. Notes on this clonotype: Its cognate antigen is unknown.

Per the germline V gene, CDR1 is LGHDT and CDR2 is YNNKEL (reference sequence). The germline V and J ends were trimmed by 3 bases and 4 bases, with 15 bases remaining between them. The CDR3 runs to 16 residues. Patients were excluded for uncontrolled infection, other autoimmune disease, pregnancy or lactation. There were TCR beta CDR3 regions amplified from RNA transcripts. Initially, a first-round RT-PCR of the TCR CDR3 employed the HTBI primer set. TCRdb re-called the multiplex PCR reads through MiXCR, storing one row per CDR3 protein. This table holds hundreds of thousands of distinct CDR3 sequences, roughly 14% found once. Whole-study results and caveats: The authors' 13 V-J model separated ophthalmopathy from stable hyperthyroidism.

This sequence was found in a man aged 18-30 years with Graves' ophthalmopathy. The chain has TRBV3-1 and TRBJ2-2; tentatively, D is TRBD1 (5 bases). What was sequenced was blood. The CDR3 nucleotides read TGTGCCAGCAGCCATCAAGTCCCGCAGGGCACCGGGGAGCTGTTTTTT. As protein: CASSHQVPQGTGELFF.